This T cell receptor beta chain was found in a study of blood T cell repertoires in COVID-19. Study-wide context: Donors in the United States, Italy and Spain gave samples during acute or convalescent COVID-19.

CDR3 length: 16 amino acids. Trimming stripped 4 bases from V and 8 bases from J, with 20 bases between. Per germline, CDR1 SGHVS and CDR2 FNYEAQ. Authors' methods: Reference gene primer amplification gave nucleated cell count estimates. The data were produced by immunoSEQ multiplex PCR, yet TCRdb's version contains in-frame clones alone and is incomplete. The DNA was the basis for D and trimming; V, J and clone size are from that table. This sample carries about 210,000 clones, around 83% of them seen once, and the ten largest clones take less than 3.5%. Only a few counts were recorded for this clone.

V and J are TRBV7-6 and TRBJ2-2, with a weak D call TRBD2 (6 bases). The receptor comes from a man aged 50 to 59 with active or convalescent COVID-19. The specimen sequenced was peripheral blood. The CDR3 DNA follows: TGTGCCAGCAGCTCCACCCTACCTTCGGGGACTGGGGAGCTGTTTTTT. Protein: CASSSTLPSGTGELFF.